This T cell receptor beta chain is drawn from a study of cytomegalovirus exposure and HLA in healthy donors. At the level of the study: Most donors, 70% to 85% of 398 genotyped, fell in the Caucasian-associated ancestry cluster.

Overall study findings and caveats: Across donors, sequencing depth was assumed by presence/absence analyses to be roughly uniform.

The PCR made use of 60 Vbeta and 13 Jbeta primers. Data came from immunoSEQ multiplex PCR; TCRdb stores just in-frame clones and leaves some out. The sample consists of around 200,000 clones, around 83% of them appearing once. With regard to this clone: The target antigen is unknown.

The TCR originated in a girl between 5 and 17 years old in good health and CMV-seronegative. The sample comprised PBMCs.

CDR3 nucleotide sequence: TGTGCCAGCAGCGTGTGGGAGGGCGGGGAGCTGTTTTTT. Protein sequence: CASSVWEGGELFF. The chain joins TRBV7-8 to TRBJ2-2; 7 nucleotides match TRBD2. There are 13 residues in the CDR3. From germline, CDR1 is SGHVS and CDR2 FQNEAQ. Trimming at V came to 5 bases and at J to 7 bases, leaving 4 bases not matched to a gene.